These 2 T cell receptor beta chains were all obtained from the same sample, sequenced in a study of cytomegalovirus exposure and HLA in healthy donors. The study ran its PCR with 60 Vbeta and 13 Jbeta primers. Data came from immunoSEQ multiplex PCR; TCRdb stores just in-frame clones and leaves some out. This sample has 150,000 to 200,000 clones, with about 82% found just once. The specimen was PBMCs. The source of these receptors is a woman in her thirties in good health and CMV-seropositive.

The V and J genes are TRBV2 and TRBJ1-5; perhaps TRBD1 as D (6 bases). Germline CDR1 is SNHLY and CDR2 is FYNNEI. Deletions cut 4 bases from V and 4 bases from J, with 11 bases between. CDR3 size: 14 residues. The CDR3 is CASSGAQGNQPQHF. The CDR3 DNA follows: TGTGCCAGCAGTGGGGCGCAGGGGAATCAGCCCCAGCATTTT.

This chain joins TRBV9 and TRBJ2-2; TRBD1 matches 7 bases. The CDR3 loop spans 16 amino acids. J was trimmed by 6 bases and V by 3 bases; bases with no gene match: 11. The germline CDR1 and CDR2 sequences are SGDLS and YYNGEE. Here the CDR3 DNA reads TGTGCCAGCAGCGCAAGACAGGGTCTTGGGTCCGGGGAGCTGTTTTTT. Its protein product is CASSARQGLGSGELFF.